A single sample gave rise to the 12 T cell receptor beta chains below, sequenced in a study of OX40 agonist ivuxolimab in advanced cancers. Here immunoSEQ multiplex PCR was the method, and the copy in TCRdb shows in-frame clones only, minus some. The sample lists 6,000 or so clones; about 80% were seen once. Source: CD4+ or CD8+ T cells sorted from blood, taken in a trial of the OX40 agonist ivuxolimab. The source is an adult with an advanced solid tumor such as melanoma, head and neck, liver or kidney cancer.

The chain recombines TRBV7-6 with TRBJ1-4; 8 bases are a match to TRBD1. The germline CDR1 and CDR2 sequences are SGHVS and FNYEAQ. The CDR3 has 15 residues. V was pared by 5 bases and J by 3 bases, with 5 bases of the junction left unmatched. The CDR3 spells CASSPSGGPNEKLFF. CDR3 DNA: TGTGCCAGCAGCCCCTCAGGGGGCCCTAATGAAAAACTGTTTTTT.

The chain uses TRBV6-1 and TRBJ1-6; D not certain. Germline CDR1 and CDR2: MNHNS and SASEGT. CDR3 length: 15 amino acids. Trimming removed 0 bases at V and 9 bases at J, with 12 bases between. Written as DNA, the CDR3 is TGTGCCAGCAGTGAAGCCGGCGCCAGACTTTCACCCCTCCACTTT. This codes for CASSEAGARLSPLHF.

This clone was recorded a few times. The chain couples TRBV9 to TRBJ2-4; D assignment may be TRBD1 or TRBD2 (5 bases each). CDR1 and CDR2 (germline): SGDLS, YYNGEE. Trimming left V 0 bases short and J 6 bases short, with 10 bases between. The CDR3 sequence is 14 residues long. The CDR3 region is CASSVGGAGNIQYF. The CDR3 coding sequence is TGTGCCAGCAGCGTAGGAGGGGCAGGAAACATTCAGTACTTC.

This clone was counted only a few times. The chain employs TRBV5-1 and TRBJ2-5, with 8 bases aligning to TRBD1. Trimming at V came to 6 bases and at J to 1 base, leaving 17 bases not matched to a gene. The CDR3 runs to 18 residues. Germline V lookup: CDR1 SGHRS, CDR2 YFSETQ. The CDR3 loop is CASTEFSLDRGPQETQYF. CDR3 coding DNA: TGCGCCAGCACCGAATTTAGCCTCGACAGGGGTCCCCAAGAGACCCAGTACTTC.

The chain combines TRBV6-5 with TRBJ2-3; no reliable D call. The CDR3 contains 15 residues. Germline lookup yields CDR1 MNHEY and CDR2 SVGAGI. V shed 4 bases and J shed 0 bases, with 11 bases lying between them. The CDR3 DNA reads as TGTGCCAGCAGTTTCCACCCTCCAAGCACAGATACGCAGTATTTT. Translation: CASSFHPPSTDTQYF.

A few counts support this clone. The chain links TRBV27 to TRBJ2-1; 11 bases line up with TRBD2. Germline CDR1 and CDR2: MNHEY and SMNVEV (reference sequence). The trim removed 6 bases at V and 3 bases at J, leaving 4 bases unmatched. The CDR3 runs to 15 residues. The DNA for the CDR3 is TGTGCCAGCAGAACTACTAGCGGGGGCTACAATGAGCAGTTCTTC. Translation: CASRTTSGGYNEQFF.

The chain carries TRBV19 and TRBJ2-7; TRBD1 is a possible D gene (6 bases). This CDR3 region has 13 residues. Per germline, CDR1 LNHDA and CDR2 SQIVND (reference sequence). The V end lost 5 bases, the J end lost 2 bases, and 10 bases lay between the germline ends. The CDR3 nucleotides read TGTGCCAGTAGTGAAAGGGGGACCTACGAGCAGTACTTC. Its protein is CASSERGTYEQYF.

This clone was counted a few times. The junction departs from the called germline gene at one end, perhaps through a read error. The rearrangement joins TRBV11-2 to TRBJ1-2; D ambiguous. The germline V gene encodes CDR1 SGHAT and CDR2 FQNNGV. CDR3 length: 15 residues. DNA of the CDR3: TGTGCCAGCAGCCTAGATGCCGTTAACCTCTATGGCTACACCTTC. It translates to CASSLDAVNLYGYTF.

CDR3 nucleotides: TGTGCCAGCAGTGAGGGGGCAGGGTACAGCTCCTACGAGCAGTACTTC. Translated: CASSEGAGYSSYEQYF. The gene calls are TRBV6-1 and TRBJ2-7; possible D gene TRBD1, 6 bases. V was shortened by 3 bases and J by 0 bases, with 15 bases between the two germline ends. Germline CDR1 is MNHNS and CDR2 is SASEGT. The CDR3 covers 16 residues.

The chain carries TRBV7-9 and TRBJ2-3, with D possibly TRBD1 on 6 matching bases. Trimming removed 3 bases at V and 1 base at J, with 14 bases between. This CDR3 contains 16 residues. Germline V lookup: CDR1 SEHNR, CDR2 FQNEAQ (reference sequence). CDR3 sequence (DNA): TGTGCCAGCAGCTTCGCGACCGGGACACGCACAGATACGCAGTATTTT. It specifies CASSFATGTRTDTQYF. Using reference TRBV7-9 and TRBJ2-3 for the parts outside the CDR3, the full variable domain is DTGVSQNPRHKITKRGQNVTFRCDPISEHNRLYWYRQTLGQGPEFLTYFQNEAQLEKSRLLSDRFSAERPKGSFSTLEIQRTEQGDSAMYLCASSFATGTRTDTQYFGPGTRLTVL.

The V call is TRBV4-3, the J call TRBJ1-4, with D possibly being TRBD1 (6 bases). V was trimmed by 2 bases and J by 6 bases, leaving 19 bases between them. There are 17 residues in the CDR3. Germline V lookup: CDR1 LGHNA, CDR2 YSLEER. In DNA form, the CDR3 reads TGCGCCAGCAGCCAAAATTCGGGGGGCATGGGTTATGAAAAACTGTTTTTT. Its translation is CASSQNSGGMGYEKLFF.

This chain joins TRBV11-3 and TRBJ2-5; D gene unclear. The germline gives CDR1 SGHNT, CDR2 YENEEA. Trimming cost V 5 bases and J 3 bases, with 10 bases left between them. The CDR3 is 13 amino acids. CDR3 sequence: CASSRGGEETQYF. CDR3 coding DNA: TGTGCCAGCAGCCGAGGTGGAGAAGAGACCCAGTACTTC.